This T cell receptor (beta chain) was captured by sequencing in a study of blood T cell repertoires in COVID-19. Study details: Sites in the United States, Italy and Spain provided acute and convalescent COVID-19 samples. Sources were T cells, B-cell-depleted T cells, or PBMCs; the material itself was cDNA or gDNA.

TCRdb's table, derived via immunoSEQ multiplex PCR, lists solely in-frame clones and lacks some. The sample shows more than 95,000 clones, around 87% of them seen only once. The clonotype was recovered from a man between 50 and 59 years old with acute or convalescent COVID-19. What was sequenced was peripheral blood.

CDR3 sequence reads: CSASWPGQSYEQYF. As DNA, the CDR3 is TGCAGTGCTAGTTGGCCAGGACAATCCTACGAGCAGTACTTC. This sequence joins TRBV20-1 and TRBJ2-7; D possibly corresponds to TRBD1 (5 bases). Trimming removed 3 bases from V and 1 base from J, with 13 bases in between. Germline-derived CDR1 and CDR2 are DFQATT and SNEGSKA (reference sequence). CDR3 length equals 14 residues.